This entry lists 2 T cell receptor beta chains sequenced from one sample in a study of T cell responses to AZD1222 COVID-19 vaccine. Assay: immunoSEQ multiplex PCR; the TCRdb copy retains only in-frame clones and omits some. The repertoire holds 96,000 or so clones, with 89% as singletons. The source material was peripheral blood, sampled on day 0 of AZD1222 vaccination. These receptors were collected from an adult in good health.

The chain combines TRBV2 with TRBJ2-7; 8 nucleotides align to TRBD1. The germline CDR1 and CDR2 sequences are SNHLY and FYNNEI. This CDR3 has 14 residues. Germline trimming cut 3 bases from V and 7 bases from J; bases unmatched to any gene: 8. The CDR3 nucleotides are TGTGCCAGCAGTGATTCAACAGGGGGTTGGGAGCAGTACTTC. It yields the protein CASSDSTGGWEQYF.

Here the CDR3 reads CASSPSLGLVVTNTQYF. DNA for the CDR3: TGTGCCAGCAGCCCCTCACTAGGACTAGTTGTAACTAATACGCAGTATTTT. The V and J genes are TRBV3-1 (or the pseudogene TRBV3-2) and TRBJ2-3, with 7 bases fitting TRBD2. CDR3 length equals 17 residues. The germline V gene encodes CDR1 LGHDT and CDR2 YNNKEL (reference sequence). The V and J ends lost 4 bases and 7 bases, in that order; junction bases with no gene match: 17.